The next 8 T cell receptor beta chains were all read from a single sample in a study of T cell responses to AZD1222 COVID-19 vaccine. The protocol was immunoSEQ multiplex PCR, while the TCRdb copy is restricted to in-frame clones and leaves out a portion. The sample has roughly 100,000 clones; roughly 88% are singletons. The sample in question was peripheral blood, obtained on day 0 of AZD1222 vaccination. These receptors were taken from an adult in good health.

The chain carries TRBV18 and TRBJ2-1, with 10 bases aligning to TRBD2. Trimming removed 0 bases from V and 5 bases from J; junction bases left unmatched: 1. This CDR3 contains 15 residues. The V gene's germline CDR1 is KGHSH and CDR2 LQKENI. This chain's CDR3 is CASSPPSGGNNEQFF. The CDR3 bases are TGTGCCAGCTCACCACCTAGCGGGGGGAACAATGAGCAGTTCTTC.

This chain uses TRBV9 with TRBJ2-1; perhaps TRBD2 as D (6 bases). The CDR3 loop spans 16 amino acids. Trimming removed 4 bases at V and 8 bases at J, with 22 bases between. CDR1 and CDR2 (germline): SGDLS, YYNGEE. This chain's CDR3 is CASSSLDAGIYDEQFF. The DNA for the CDR3 is TGTGCCAGCAGCTCCTTGGACGCGGGGATATATGATGAGCAGTTCTTC.

The chain recombines TRBV2 with TRBJ2-2; no definite D call. The length of the CDR3 is 13 residues. V was shortened by 3 bases and J by 0 bases, with 2 bases between the two germline ends. Germline CDR1 is SNHLY and CDR2 is FYNNEI. The CDR3 loop is CASSDANTGELFF. CDR3 nucleotides: TGTGCCAGCAGTGACGCGAACACCGGGGAGCTGTTTTTT.

J is TRBJ1-5 and V is TRBV19, with TRBD1 as a possible D gene (6 bases). V dropped 10 bases and J dropped 3 bases, with 13 bases sitting between them. This CDR3 has 13 residues. Germline lookup yields CDR1 LNHDA and CDR2 SQIVND (reference sequence). The DNA for the CDR3 is TGTGCCACCTCGGCGGGGGCCAATCAGCCCCAGCATTTT. It specifies CATSAGANQPQHF.

The chain couples TRBV6-2 or TRBV6-3 to TRBJ1-5; D not resolved. The length of the CDR3 is 15 residues. The V and J ends lost 2 bases and 6 bases respectively, with 14 bases between them. Germline V gene lookup returns CDR1 MNHEY and CDR2 SVGEGT. The DNA for the CDR3 is TGTGCCAGCAGTTACAGGCCGCAGGCGAGTCAGCCCCAGCATTTT. The encoded protein is CASSYRPQASQPQHF.

V gene TRBV7-5 combines with J gene TRBJ1-1; no check of the table's D call, TRBD1, against the DNA was made. TRBV7-5 is a recognized pseudogene. CDR3 length: 14 amino acids. The CDR3 nucleotides are TGTGCCAGAAGCTTAGGAGGGGGAGCCGTTCGTGCTTTCTTT. Its translation: CARSLGGGAVRAFF.

The J gene is TRBJ1-3, the V gene TRBV2, with D unclear. The CDR3 contains 15 residues. CDR1 SNHLY and CDR2 FYNNEI come from the germline V gene. Trimming left V 6 bases short and J 0 bases short, with 12 bases between. CDR3 sequence: CASRTTGSSGNTIYF. CDR3 DNA sequence: TGTGCCAGCAGGACTACCGGGAGCTCTGGAAACACCATATATTTT.

This chain links TRBV9 with TRBJ2-5, with a weak D call TRBD2 (6 bases). Trimming removed 0 bases at V and 5 bases at J, with 14 bases between. This CDR3 is 15 amino acids long. Germline CDR1 SGDLS, CDR2 YYNGEE. The DNA of the CDR3 is TGTGCCAGCAGCGTAGGGTCGGGTCTAGCGGAGACCCAGTACTTC. Its translation is CASSVGSGLAETQYF. The full variable domain, rest sourced from reference TRBV9 and TRBJ2-5, is DSGVTQTPKHLITATGQRVTLRCSPRSGDLSVYWYQQSLDQGLQFLIQYYNGEERAKGNILERFSAQQFPDLHSELNLSSLELGDSALYFCASSVGSGLAETQYFGPGTRLLVL.